The T cell receptor beta chain described here comes from a study of CD8 T cells in Susac syndrome. The RNA, 0.5 to 1 ug, was put through reverse transcription using random hexamers. TCRdb itself ran the immunoSEQ multiplex PCR reads through MiXCR, one entry per CDR3 protein. The table has some 120,000 distinct CDR3 sequences, 80% to 95% seen once. CDR3 length: 14 amino acids. The V end was cut by 5 bases, the J end by 0 bases, with 8 bases between. Germline CDR1 and CDR2: ENHRY and SYGVKD. CD8+ and CD4+ T cells from blood underwent TCR beta sequencing, which was carried out in a high-throughput format. TEMRA cells were FACS-enriched, unlike CD8+ and CD4+ T cells, which were negatively isolated.

Sequencing was performed on CD4+ T cells from PBMCs. The V gene is TRBV10-3, the J gene TRBJ2-1; no definite D call. This sequence originates from a human donor in good health. The CDR3 protein is CAISSRSSYNEQFF. The CDR3 DNA sequence: TGTGCCATCAGTTCGCGGAGCTCCTACAATGAGCAGTTCTTC.